This TCR beta chain was sequenced during a study of T cells in tuberculosis. Whole-study results and caveats: Active tuberculosis TCR-alpha repertoires lay closer to GMM-specific TCRs than IGRA-negative controls, suggesting clonal expansion. A GMM-specific repertoire classifier reached about 89% accuracy, AUROC over 0.85.

Each clinical donor contributed on average around 97,000 T cells from unsorted cryopreserved PBMC. Worth noting for this clone: The antigen is undetermined.

Method: immunoSEQ multiplex PCR; TCRdb's copy keeps in-frame clones and lacks some. Among over 30,000 clones listed, approximately 96% were seen once. The CDR3 covers 15 residues. CDR1 and CDR2 (germline): SNHLY, FYNNEI. Trimming took 4 bases from V and 4 from J; bases not matched to a gene: 9. This chain uses TRBV2 with TRBJ2-7; 8 bases are shared with TRBD2. Sequenced: PBMCs. The TCR sequence derives from a donor between 10 and 35 years old with latent tuberculosis or without tuberculosis infection. CDR3 bases: TGTGCCAGCAGTGGGCAGCGGGGGATATCTTACGAGCAGTACTTC. It specifies CASSGQRGISYEQYF.